This section outlines one TCR beta chain sequence together with its context. Treatment of the sample: about 20 received Ad26.COV2.S at low or high dose, single or two shots; roughly 5 received placebo; per-sample allocation not given. Sample collection was performed on day 63 after the first vaccine or placebo injection. Based in Boston, the donor was an adult of 18-55 years. The data derive from a study of Ad26.COV2.S vaccination and SARS-CoV-2 variants. Study-level background: Donor had been placed in the Ad26.COV2.S arm of the COV1001 trial.

TCRdb's table, derived via immunoSEQ multiplex PCR, lists solely in-frame clones and lacks some. The sample yields some 480,000 clones, roughly 89% seen once. The germline V and J ends were trimmed by 6 bases and 8 bases, with 13 bases remaining between them. The CDR3 totals 12 residues. Per germline, CDR1 MNHEY and CDR2 SMNVEV (reference sequence). The chain uses TRBV27 and TRBJ1-1; TRBD1 might be the D (6 bases). Sequenced here: peripheral blood, sampled in a trial of Ad26.COV2.S vaccine versus placebo. The clonotype originates from a person aged 18 to 59 who received the Ad26.COV2.S COVID-19 vaccine or a placebo. The CDR3 loop is CASRTGGGEAFF. CDR3 coding DNA: TGTGCCAGCAGGACCGGGGGCGGCGAAGCTTTCTTT.